This T cell receptor (beta chain) comes out of a study of T cell responses to AZD1222 COVID-19 vaccine. The overall study: Researchers grouped second doses given at about 4 or about 12 weeks into one pool. Broader study findings: The study reported that nearly half of spike-specific TCRs target unmutated variant regions. Donors, mostly white British, included more females; clonal diversity was possibly underestimated. Once two AZD1222 doses were given, Spike-specific TCR breadth and depth went up.

Worth noting for this clone: Its target is unknown.

The repertoire was sequenced with immunoSEQ multiplex PCR; TCRdb's copy has only in-frame clones and lacks some. The repertoire holds under 150,000 clones, with around 87% as singletons. This CDR3 has 17 amino acids. V shed 2 bases and J shed 0 bases, with 16 bases lying between them. Germline V CDR1 and CDR2: SGHAT, FQNNGV. Sequenced material: peripheral blood, taken on day 0 of AZD1222 vaccination. The V and J genes are TRBV11-2 and TRBJ1-1; TRBD1 might be the D (5 bases). This receptor was obtained from an adult in good health. Here the CDR3 reads CASSLYMTDNLNTEAFF. In DNA, the CDR3 is TGTGCCAGCAGCTTATATATGACGGACAATTTGAACACTGAAGCTTTCTTT. The complete variable domain, with remaining parts taken from reference TRBV11-2 and TRBJ1-1, reads EAGVAQSPRYKIIEKRQSVAFWCNPISGHATLYWYQQILGQGPKLLIQFQNNGVVDDSQLPKDRFSAERLKGVDSTLKIQPAKLEDSAVYLCASSLYMTDNLNTEAFFGQGTRLTVV.